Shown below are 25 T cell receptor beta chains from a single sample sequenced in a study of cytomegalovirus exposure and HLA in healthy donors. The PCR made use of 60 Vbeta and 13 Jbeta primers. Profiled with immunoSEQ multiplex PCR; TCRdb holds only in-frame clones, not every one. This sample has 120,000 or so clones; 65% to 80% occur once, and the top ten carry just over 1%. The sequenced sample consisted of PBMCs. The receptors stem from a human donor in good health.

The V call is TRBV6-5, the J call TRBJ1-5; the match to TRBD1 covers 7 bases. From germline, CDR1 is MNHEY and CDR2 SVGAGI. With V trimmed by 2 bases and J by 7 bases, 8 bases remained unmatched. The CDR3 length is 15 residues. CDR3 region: CASSYATGTGQPQHF. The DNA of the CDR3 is TGTGCCAGCAGTTACGCGACAGGGACGGGGCAGCCCCAGCATTTT.

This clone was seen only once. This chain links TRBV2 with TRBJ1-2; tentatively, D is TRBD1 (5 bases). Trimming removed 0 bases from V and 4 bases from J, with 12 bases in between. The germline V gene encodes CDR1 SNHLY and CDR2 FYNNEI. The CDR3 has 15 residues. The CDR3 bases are TGTGCCAGCAGTGAAGCCACCCGGGGGACCTATGGCTACACCTTC. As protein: CASSEATRGTYGYTF.

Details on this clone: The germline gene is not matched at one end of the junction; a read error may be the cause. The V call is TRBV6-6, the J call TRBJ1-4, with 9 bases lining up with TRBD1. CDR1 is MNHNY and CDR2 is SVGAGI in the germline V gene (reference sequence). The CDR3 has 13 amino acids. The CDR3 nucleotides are TGTGCCAGCATGGGACAGGGAAATGAAGAACTGTTTTTT. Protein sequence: CASMGQGNEELFF.

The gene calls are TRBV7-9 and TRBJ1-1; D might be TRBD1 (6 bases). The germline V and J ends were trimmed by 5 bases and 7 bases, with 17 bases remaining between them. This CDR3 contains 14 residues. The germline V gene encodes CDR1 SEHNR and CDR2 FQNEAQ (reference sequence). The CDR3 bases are TGTGCCAGCAGCCCTTCATTCAGGGGCAGTGAAGCTTTCTTT. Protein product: CASSPSFRGSEAFF.

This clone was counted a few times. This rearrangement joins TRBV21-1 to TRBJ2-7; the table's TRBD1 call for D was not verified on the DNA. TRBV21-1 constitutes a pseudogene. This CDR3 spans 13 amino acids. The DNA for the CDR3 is TGTGCCAGCAACGCGAAGGGGTCCCACGAGCAGTACTTC. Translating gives CASNAKGSHEQYF.

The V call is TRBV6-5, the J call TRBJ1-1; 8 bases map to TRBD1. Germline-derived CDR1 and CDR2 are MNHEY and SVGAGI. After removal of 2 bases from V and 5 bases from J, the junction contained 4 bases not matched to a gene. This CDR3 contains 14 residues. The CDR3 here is CASSYGTGRTEAFF. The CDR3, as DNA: TGTGCCAGCAGTTACGGGACAGGACGAACTGAAGCTTTCTTT.

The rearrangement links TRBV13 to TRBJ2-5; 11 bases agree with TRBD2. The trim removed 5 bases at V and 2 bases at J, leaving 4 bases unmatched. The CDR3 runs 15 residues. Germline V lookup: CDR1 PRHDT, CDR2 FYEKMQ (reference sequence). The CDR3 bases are TGTGCCAGCAGCGTCACTAGCGGGAGACAAGAGACCCAGTACTTC. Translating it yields CASSVTSGRQETQYF. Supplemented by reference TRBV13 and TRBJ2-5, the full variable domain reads AAGVIQSPRHLIKEKRETATLKCYPIPRHDTVYWYQQGPGQDPQFLISFYEKMQSDKGSIPDRFSAQQFSDYHSELNMSSLELGDSALYFCASSVTSGRQETQYFGPGTRLLVL.

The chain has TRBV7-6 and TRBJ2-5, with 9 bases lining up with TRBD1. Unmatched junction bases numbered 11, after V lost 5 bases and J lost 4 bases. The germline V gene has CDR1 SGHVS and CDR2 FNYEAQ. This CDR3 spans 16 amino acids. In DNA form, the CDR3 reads TGTGCCAGCAGCCGATCCACAGGGGGCATTGCAGAGACCCAGTACTTC. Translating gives CASSRSTGGIAETQYF.

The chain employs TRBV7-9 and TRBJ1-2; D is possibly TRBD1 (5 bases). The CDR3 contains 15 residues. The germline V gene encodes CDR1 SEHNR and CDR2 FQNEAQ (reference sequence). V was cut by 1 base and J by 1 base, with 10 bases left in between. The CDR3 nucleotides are TGTGCCAGCAGCTTAGGCGGGGGACTTAACTATGGCTACACCTTC. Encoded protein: CASSLGGGLNYGYTF.

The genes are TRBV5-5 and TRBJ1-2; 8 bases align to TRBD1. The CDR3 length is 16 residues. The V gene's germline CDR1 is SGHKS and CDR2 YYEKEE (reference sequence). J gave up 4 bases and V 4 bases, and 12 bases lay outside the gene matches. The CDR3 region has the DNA TGTGCCAGCAGCAAAGCCCCTGGGACAGGTAGCTATGGCTACACCTTC. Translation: CASSKAPGTGSYGYTF.

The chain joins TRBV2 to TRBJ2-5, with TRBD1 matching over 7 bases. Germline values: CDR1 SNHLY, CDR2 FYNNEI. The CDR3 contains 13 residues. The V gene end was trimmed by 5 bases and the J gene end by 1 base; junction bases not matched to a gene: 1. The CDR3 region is CASSRDSQETQYF. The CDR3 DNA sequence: TGTGCCAGCAGTCGGGACAGCCAAGAGACCCAGTACTTC. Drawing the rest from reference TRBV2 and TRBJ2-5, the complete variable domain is EPEVTQTPSHQVTQMGQEVILRCVPISNHLYFYWYRQILGQKVEFLVSFYNNEISEKSEIFDDQFSVERPDGSNFTLKIRSTKLEDSAMYFCASSRDSQETQYFGPGTRLLVL.

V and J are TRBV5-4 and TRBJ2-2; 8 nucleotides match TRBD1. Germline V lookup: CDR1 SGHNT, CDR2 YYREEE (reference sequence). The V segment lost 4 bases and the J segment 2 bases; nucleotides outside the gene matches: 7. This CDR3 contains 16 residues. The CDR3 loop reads CASSQSRGPNTGELFF. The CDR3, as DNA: TGTGCCAGCAGCCAAAGCAGGGGGCCAAACACCGGGGAGCTGTTTTTT. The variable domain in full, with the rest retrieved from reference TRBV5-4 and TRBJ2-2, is ETGVTQSPTHLIKTRGQQVTLRCSSQSGHNTVSWYQQALGQGPQFIFQYYREEENGRGNFPPRFSGLQFPNYSSELNVNALELDDSALYLCASSQSRGPNTGELFFGEGSRLTVL.

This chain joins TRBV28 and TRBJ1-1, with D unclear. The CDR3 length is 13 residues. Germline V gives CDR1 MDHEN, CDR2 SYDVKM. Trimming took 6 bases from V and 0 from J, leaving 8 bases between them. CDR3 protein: CASSYRMNTEAFF. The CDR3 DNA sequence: TGTGCCAGCAGCTATAGAATGAACACTGAAGCTTTCTTT.

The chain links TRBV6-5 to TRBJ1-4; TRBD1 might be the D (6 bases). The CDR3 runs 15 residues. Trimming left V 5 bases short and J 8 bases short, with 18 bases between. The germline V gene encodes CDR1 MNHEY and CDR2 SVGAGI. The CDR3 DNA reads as TGTGCCAGCAGTGTGAATGGGGGCTGGAGAGAAAAACTGTTTTTT. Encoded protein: CASSVNGGWREKLFF.

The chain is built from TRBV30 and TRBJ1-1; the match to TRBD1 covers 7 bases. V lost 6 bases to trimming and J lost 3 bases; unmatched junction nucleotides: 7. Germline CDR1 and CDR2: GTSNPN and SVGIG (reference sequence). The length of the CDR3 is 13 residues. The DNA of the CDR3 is TGTGCCTGCGGAACAGGGGCGGACACTGAAGCTTTCTTT. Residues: CACGTGADTEAFF.

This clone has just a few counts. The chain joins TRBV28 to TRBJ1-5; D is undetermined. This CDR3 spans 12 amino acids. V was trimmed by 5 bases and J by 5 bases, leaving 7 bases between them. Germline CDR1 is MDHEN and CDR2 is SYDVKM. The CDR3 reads CASSETDQPQHF. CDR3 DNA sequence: TGTGCCAGCAGTGAAACAGATCAGCCCCAGCATTTT.

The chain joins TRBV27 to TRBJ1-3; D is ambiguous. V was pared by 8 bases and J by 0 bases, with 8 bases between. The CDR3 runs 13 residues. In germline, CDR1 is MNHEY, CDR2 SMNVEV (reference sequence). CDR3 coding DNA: TGTGCCAGCGCGGGGTTCTCTGGAAACACCATATATTTT. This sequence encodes CASAGFSGNTIYF.

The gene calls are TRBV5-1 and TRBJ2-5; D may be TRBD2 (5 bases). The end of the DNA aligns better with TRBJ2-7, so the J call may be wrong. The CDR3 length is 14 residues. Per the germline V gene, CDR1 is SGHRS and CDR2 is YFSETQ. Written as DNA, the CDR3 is TGCGCCAGCAGCTTGTCTAGCCCCTCCTACGAGCAGTACTTC. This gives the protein CASSLSSPSYEQYF.

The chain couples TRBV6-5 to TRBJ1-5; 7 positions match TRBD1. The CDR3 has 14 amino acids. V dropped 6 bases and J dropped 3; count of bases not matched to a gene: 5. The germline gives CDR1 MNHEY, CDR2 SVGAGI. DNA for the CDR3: TGTGCCAGCAGCTCGGGACAGTACAATCAGCCCCAGCATTTT. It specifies CASSSGQYNQPQHF.

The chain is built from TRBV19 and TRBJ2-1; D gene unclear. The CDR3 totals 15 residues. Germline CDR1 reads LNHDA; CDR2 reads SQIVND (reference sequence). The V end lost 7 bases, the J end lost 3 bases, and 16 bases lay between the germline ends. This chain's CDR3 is CASKIDSAYYNEQFF. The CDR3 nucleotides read TGTGCCAGTAAAATAGACTCAGCGTACTACAATGAGCAGTTCTTC.

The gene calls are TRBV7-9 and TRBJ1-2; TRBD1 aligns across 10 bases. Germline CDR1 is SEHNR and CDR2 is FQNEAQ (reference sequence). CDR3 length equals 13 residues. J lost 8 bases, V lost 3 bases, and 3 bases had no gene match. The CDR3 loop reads CASSLTGGRGYTF. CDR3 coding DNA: TGTGCCAGCAGCTTGACAGGGGGCAGGGGCTACACCTTC.

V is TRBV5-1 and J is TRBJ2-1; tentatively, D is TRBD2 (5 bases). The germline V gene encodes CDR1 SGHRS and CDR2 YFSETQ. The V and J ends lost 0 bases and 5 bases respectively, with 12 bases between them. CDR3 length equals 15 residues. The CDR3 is CASSLDVSEDNEQFF. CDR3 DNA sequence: TGCGCCAGCAGCTTGGATGTTAGCGAAGACAATGAGCAGTTCTTC.

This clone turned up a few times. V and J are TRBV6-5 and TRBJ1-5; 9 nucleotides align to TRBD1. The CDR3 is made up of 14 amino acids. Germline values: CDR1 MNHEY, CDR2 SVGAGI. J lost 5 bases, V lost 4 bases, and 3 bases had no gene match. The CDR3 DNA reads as TGTGCCAGCAGTTTGGGACAGGGATATCAGCCCCAGCATTTT. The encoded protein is CASSLGQGYQPQHF.

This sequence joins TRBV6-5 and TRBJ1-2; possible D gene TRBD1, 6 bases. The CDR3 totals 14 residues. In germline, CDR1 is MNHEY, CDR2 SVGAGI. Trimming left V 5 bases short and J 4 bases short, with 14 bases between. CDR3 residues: CASSKNRAGYGYTF. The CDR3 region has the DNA TGTGCCAGCAGTAAAAACAGGGCGGGCTATGGCTACACCTTC.

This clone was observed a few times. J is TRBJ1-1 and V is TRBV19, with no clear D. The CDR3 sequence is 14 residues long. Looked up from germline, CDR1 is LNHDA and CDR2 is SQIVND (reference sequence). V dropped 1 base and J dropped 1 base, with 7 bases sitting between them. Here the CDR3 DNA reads TGTGCCAGTAGTATAGTTGTTCGGAACACTGAAGCTTTCTTT. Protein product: CASSIVVRNTEAFF.